This TCR beta chain appears in the sequencing data of a study of blood T cell repertoires in COVID-19. TCRdb's table, derived via immunoSEQ multiplex PCR, lists solely in-frame clones and lacks some. There are a few hundred thousand clones in the sample; about 88% occur only once, and approximately 8.8% lies in the top ten. Sequenced: PBMCs or T cells enriched from blood (not recorded which). The sequence came from a woman aged 40 to 55 who had recovered from COVID-19.

The CDR3 DNA is TGTGCAAGTCGCTTAGGGGGCCCTAGCGACTCCACAGATACGCAGTATTTT. Residues: CASRLGGPSDSTDTQYF. The V gene is TRBV12-2, the J gene TRBJ2-3; no DNA check was done on the table's D call, TRBD2. TRBV12-2 is shown as a pseudogene. This CDR3 is built from 17 residues.